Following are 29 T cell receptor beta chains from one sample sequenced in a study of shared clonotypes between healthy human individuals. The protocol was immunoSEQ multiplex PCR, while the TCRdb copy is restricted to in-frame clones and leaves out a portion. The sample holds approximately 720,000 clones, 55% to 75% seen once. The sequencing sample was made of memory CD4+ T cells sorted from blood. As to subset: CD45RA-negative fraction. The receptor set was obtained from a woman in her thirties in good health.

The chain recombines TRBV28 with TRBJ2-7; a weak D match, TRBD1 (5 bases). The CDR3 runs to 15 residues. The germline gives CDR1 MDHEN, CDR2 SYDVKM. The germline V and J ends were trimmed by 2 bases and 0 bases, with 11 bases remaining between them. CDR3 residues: CASSLAGLLSYEQYF. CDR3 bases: TGTGCCAGCAGTTTAGCAGGGCTGCTCTCCTACGAGCAGTACTTC.

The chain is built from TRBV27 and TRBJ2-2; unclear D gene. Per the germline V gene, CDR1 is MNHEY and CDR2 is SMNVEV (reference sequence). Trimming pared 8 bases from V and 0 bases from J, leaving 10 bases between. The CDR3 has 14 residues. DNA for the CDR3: TGTGCCAGCCACCCCTTCTCGAACACCGGGGAGCTGTTTTTT. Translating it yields CASHPFSNTGELFF.

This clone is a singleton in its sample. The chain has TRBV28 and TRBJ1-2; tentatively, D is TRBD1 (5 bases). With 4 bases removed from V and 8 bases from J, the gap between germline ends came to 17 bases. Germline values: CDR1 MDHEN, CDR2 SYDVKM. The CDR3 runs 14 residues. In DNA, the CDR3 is TGTGCCAGCAGTTGGGGCCGGGCTTCGGGGGGCTACACCTTC. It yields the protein CASSWGRASGGYTF.

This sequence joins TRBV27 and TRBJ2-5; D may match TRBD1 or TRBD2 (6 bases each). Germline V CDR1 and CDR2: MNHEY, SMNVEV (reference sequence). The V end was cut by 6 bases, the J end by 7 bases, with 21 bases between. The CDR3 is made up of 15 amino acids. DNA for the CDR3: TGTGCCAGCAGACGCGCTTCGGGGGCCACCGGGACCCAGTACTTC. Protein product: CASRRASGATGTQYF.

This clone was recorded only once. In nucleotides, the CDR3 is TGTGCCAGCAGTGCGACCCCCAGACAGGATAGCAATCAGCCCCAGCATTTT. Translating gives CASSATPRQDSNQPQHF. The V gene is TRBV27, the J gene TRBJ1-5; possible D gene TRBD1, 6 bases. V lost 5 bases and J 0 bases, leaving 17 bases between the germline ends. The CDR3 contains 17 residues. Germline CDR1 reads MNHEY; CDR2 reads SMNVEV (reference sequence).

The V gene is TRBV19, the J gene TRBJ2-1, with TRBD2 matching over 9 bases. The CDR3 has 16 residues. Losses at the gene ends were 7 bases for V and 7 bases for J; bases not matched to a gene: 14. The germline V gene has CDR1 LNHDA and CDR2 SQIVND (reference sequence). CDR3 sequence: CASKEEAGGSFNEQFF. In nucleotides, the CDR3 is TGTGCCAGTAAAGAGGAAGCGGGAGGATCATTTAATGAGCAGTTCTTC.

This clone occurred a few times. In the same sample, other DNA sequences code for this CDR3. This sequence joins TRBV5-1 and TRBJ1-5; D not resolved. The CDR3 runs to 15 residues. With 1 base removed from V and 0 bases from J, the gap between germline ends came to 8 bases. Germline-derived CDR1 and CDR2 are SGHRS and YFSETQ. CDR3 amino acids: CASSLSGVSNQPQHF. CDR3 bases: TGCGCCAGCAGCTTGTCAGGTGTTAGCAATCAGCCCCAGCATTTT.

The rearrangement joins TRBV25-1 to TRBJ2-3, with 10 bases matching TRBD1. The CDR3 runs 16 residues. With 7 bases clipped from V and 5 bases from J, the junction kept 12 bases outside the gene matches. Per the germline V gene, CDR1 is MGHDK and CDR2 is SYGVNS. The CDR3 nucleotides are TGTGCCAGCACTCACCCCTTGGGACAGGGGAGAGATACGCAGTATTTT. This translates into CASTHPLGQGRDTQYF.

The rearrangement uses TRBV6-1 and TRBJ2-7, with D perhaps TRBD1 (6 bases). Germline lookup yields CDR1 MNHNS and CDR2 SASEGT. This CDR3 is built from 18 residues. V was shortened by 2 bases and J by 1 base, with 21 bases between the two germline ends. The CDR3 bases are TGTGCCAGCAGTGAAATTCTTTTAAATTTGGGACAATCCTACGAGCAGTACTTC. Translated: CASSEILLNLGQSYEQYF.

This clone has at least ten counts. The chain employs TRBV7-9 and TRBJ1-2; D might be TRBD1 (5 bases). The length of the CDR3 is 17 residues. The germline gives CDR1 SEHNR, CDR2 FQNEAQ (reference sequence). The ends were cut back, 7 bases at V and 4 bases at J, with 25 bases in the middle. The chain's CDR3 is CASISQNGATRGYGYTF. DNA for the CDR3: TGTGCCAGCATCTCACAAAATGGGGCGACCCGTGGCTATGGCTACACCTTC. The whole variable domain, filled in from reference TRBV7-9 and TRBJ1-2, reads DTGVSQNPRHKITKRGQNVTFRCDPISEHNRLYWYRQTLGQGPEFLTYFQNEAQLEKSRLLSDRFSAERPKGSFSTLEIQRTEQGDSAMYLCASISQNGATRGYGYTFGSGTRLTVV.

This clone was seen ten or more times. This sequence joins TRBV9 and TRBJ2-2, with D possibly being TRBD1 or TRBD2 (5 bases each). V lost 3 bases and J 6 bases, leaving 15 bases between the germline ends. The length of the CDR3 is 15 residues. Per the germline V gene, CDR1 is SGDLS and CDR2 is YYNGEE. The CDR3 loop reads CASSGGRASPGELFF. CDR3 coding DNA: TGTGCCAGCAGCGGGGGCCGGGCTAGCCCCGGGGAGCTGTTTTTT.

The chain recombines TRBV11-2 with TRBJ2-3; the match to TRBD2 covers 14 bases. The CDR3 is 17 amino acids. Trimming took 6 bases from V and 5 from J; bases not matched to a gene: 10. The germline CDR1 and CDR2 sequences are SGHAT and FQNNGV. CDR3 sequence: CASRGLTSGRAKDTQYF. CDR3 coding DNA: TGTGCCAGCAGGGGCTTGACTAGCGGGAGGGCCAAAGATACGCAGTATTTT. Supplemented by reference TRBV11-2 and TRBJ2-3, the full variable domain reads EAGVAQSPRYKIIEKRQSVAFWCNPISGHATLYWYQQILGQGPKLLIQFQNNGVVDDSQLPKDRFSAERLKGVDSTLKIQPAKLEDSAVYLCASRGLTSGRAKDTQYFGPGTRLTVL.

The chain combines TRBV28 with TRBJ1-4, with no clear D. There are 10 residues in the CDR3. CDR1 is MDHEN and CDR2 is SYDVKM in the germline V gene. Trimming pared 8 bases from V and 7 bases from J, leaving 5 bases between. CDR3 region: CASGIEKLFF. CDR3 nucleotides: TGTGCCAGCGGGATTGAAAAACTGTTTTTT.

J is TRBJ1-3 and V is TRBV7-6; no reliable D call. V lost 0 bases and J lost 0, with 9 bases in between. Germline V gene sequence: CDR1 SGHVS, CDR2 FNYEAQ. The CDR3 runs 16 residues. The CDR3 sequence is CASSLASVRSGNTIYF. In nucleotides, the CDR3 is TGTGCCAGCAGCTTAGCGTCGGTCCGCTCTGGAAACACCATATATTTT.

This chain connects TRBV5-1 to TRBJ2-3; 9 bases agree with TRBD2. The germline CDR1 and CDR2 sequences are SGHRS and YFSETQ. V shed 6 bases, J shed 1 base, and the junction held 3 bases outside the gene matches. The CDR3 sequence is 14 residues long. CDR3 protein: CASTEREGTDTQYF. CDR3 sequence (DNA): TGCGCCAGCACCGAGCGGGAGGGCACAGATACGCAGTATTTT.

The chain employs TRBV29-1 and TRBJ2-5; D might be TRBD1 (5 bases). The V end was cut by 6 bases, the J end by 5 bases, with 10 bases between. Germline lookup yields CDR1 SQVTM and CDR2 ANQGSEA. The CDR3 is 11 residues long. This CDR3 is CSVGDRETQYF. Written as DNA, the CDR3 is TGCAGCGTAGGGGATAGGGAGACCCAGTACTTC.

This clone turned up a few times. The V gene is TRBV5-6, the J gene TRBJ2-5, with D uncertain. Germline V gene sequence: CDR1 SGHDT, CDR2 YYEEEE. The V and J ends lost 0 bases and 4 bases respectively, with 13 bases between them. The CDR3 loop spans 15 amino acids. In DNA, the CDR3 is TGTGCCAGCAGCTTGGTTCGAATCTTCCGAGAGACCCAGTACTTC. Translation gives CASSLVRIFRETQYF. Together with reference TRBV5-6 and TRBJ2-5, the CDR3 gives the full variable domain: DAGVTQSPTHLIKTRGQQVTLRCSPKSGHDTVSWYQQALGQGPQFIFQYYEEEERQRGNFPDRFSGHQFPNYSSELNVNALLLGDSALYLCASSLVRIFRETQYFGPGTRLLVL.

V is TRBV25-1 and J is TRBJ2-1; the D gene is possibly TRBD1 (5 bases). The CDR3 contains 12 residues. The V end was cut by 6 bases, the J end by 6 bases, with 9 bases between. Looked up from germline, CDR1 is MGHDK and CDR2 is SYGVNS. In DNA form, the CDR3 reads TGTGCCAGCAGAGACAGTCTCAATGAGCAGTTCTTC. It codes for CASRDSLNEQFF.

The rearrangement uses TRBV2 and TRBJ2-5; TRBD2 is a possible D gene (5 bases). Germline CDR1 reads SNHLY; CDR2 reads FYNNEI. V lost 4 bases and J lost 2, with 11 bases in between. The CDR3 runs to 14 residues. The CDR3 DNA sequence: TGTGCCAGCAGTGCCGGGATGACACAAGAGACCCAGTACTTC. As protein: CASSAGMTQETQYF.

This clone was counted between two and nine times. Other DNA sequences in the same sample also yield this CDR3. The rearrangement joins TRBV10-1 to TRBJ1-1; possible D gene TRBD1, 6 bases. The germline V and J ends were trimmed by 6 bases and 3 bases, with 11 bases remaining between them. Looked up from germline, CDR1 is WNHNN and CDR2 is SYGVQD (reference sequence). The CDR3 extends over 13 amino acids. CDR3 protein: CASSRNRDTEAFF. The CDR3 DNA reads TGCGCCAGCAGCCGTAACAGGGACACTGAAGCTTTCTTT.

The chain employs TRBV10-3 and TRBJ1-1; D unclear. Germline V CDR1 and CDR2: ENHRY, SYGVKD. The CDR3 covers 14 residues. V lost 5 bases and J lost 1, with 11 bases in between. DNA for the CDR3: TGTGCCATCAGTCCGGTAGCCAGGAACACTGAAGCTTTCTTT. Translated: CAISPVARNTEAFF.

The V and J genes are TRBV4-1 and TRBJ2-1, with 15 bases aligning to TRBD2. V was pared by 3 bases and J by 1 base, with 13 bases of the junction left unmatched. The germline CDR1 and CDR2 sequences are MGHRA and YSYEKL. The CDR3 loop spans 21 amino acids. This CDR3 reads CASSHHGTSGRPYLSYNEQFF. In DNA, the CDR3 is TGCGCCAGCAGCCATCACGGGACTAGCGGGAGGCCGTATCTATCCTACAATGAGCAGTTCTTC.

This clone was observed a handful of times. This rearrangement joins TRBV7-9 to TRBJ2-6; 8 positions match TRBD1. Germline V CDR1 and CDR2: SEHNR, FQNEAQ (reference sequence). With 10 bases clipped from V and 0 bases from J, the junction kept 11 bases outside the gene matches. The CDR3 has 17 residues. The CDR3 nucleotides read TGTGCCACTCCGGGTGGCAGGGGGCTCTCTGGGGCCAACGTCCTGACTTTC. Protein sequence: CATPGGRGLSGANVLTF.

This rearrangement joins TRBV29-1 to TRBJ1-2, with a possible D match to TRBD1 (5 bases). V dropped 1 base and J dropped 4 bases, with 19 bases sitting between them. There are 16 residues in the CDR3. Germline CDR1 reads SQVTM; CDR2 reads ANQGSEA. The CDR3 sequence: CSVEVRGRGAGYGYTF. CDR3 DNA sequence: TGCAGCGTTGAAGTAAGGGGACGGGGAGCGGGCTATGGCTACACCTTC.

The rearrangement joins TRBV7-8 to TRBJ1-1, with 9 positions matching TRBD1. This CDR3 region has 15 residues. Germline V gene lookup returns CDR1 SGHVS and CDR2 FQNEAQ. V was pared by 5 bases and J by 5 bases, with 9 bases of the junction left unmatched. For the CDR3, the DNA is TGTGCCAGCAGCGACCCGACAGGGGGAGGGACTGAAGCTTTCTTT. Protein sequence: CASSDPTGGGTEAFF. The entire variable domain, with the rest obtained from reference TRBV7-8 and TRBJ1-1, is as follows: GAGVSQSPRYKVAKRGQDVALRCDPISGHVSLFWYQQALGQGPEFLTYFQNEAQLDKSGLPSDRFFAERPEGSVSTLKIQRTQQEDSAVYLCASSDPTGGGTEAFFGQGTRLTVV.

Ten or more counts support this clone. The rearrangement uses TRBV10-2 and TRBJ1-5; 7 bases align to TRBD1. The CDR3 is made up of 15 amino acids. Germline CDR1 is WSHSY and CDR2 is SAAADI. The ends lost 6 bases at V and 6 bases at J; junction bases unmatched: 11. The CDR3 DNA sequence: TGCGCCAGCAGACCAGGACAGGCTGGGGGTCAGCCCCAGCATTTT. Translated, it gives CASRPGQAGGQPQHF.

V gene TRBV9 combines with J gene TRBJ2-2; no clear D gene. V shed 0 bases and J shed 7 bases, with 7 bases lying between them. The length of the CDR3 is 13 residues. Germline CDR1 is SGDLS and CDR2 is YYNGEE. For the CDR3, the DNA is TGTGCCAGCAGCGTAGCCCCAGGCGGGGAGCTGTTTTTT. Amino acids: CASSVAPGGELFF.

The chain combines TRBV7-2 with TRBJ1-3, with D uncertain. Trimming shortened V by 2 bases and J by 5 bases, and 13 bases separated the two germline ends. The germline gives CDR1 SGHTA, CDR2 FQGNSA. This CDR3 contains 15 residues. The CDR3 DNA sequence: TGTGCCAGCAGCTTATTCGTCGGGGTTAGAAACACCATATATTTT. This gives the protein CASSLFVGVRNTIYF.

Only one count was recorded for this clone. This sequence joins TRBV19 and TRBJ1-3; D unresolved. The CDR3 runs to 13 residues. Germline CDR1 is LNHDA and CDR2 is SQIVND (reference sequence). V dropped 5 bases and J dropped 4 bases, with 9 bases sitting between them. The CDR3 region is CASSPSGGNTIYF. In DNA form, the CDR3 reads TGTGCCAGTAGTCCCTCCGGGGGAAACACCATATATTTT.